What follows are 9 T cell receptor beta chains derived from one specimen sequenced in a study of blood T cells in healthy people across ages. Alongside a J-beta primer mix, a sample-barcoded 5' primer served in a second PCR lasting about 7 to 11 cycles. In TCRdb, the 5' RACE reads were re-called with MiXCR into one record per CDR3 protein. The sample records 450,000 to 650,000 distinct CDR3 sequences, more than 20% being singletons. These data also featured in a second study, about T cells of mothers and their children.

Material: blood. The receptors were sampled from a boy under 18 in good health.

Turning to this clonotype: An end of the junction differs from the germline gene, which may be a read error. The chain joins TRBV6-1 to TRBJ1-1; D gene uncertain. The CDR3 contains 14 residues. Germline lookup yields CDR1 MNHNS and CDR2 SASEGT. The CDR3 DNA reads TGTGCCAGCAGCGAAGTGTGGGCCCCCGGTGAAGCTTTCTTT. The encoded protein is CASSEVWAPGEAFF.

This clonotype was seen only a few times. The chain links TRBV7-2 to TRBJ2-5, with a tentative D call TRBD2 (6 bases). The CDR3 has 16 residues. V lost 0 bases and J lost 5, with 16 bases in between. Germline-derived CDR1 and CDR2 are SGHTA and FQGNSA. The CDR3 loop reads CASSLAGTGIGETQYF. In DNA form, the CDR3 reads TGTGCCAGCAGCTTAGCGGGGACTGGGATAGGGGAGACCCAGTACTTC.

This chain connects TRBV18 to TRBJ2-3; D unresolved. Looked up from germline, CDR1 is KGHSH and CDR2 is LQKENI. The ends were cut back, 4 bases at V and 0 bases at J, with 14 bases in the middle. CDR3 length equals 16 residues. The CDR3 DNA reads TGTGCCAGCTCACTAGACCTCACCTTAAGCACAGATACGCAGTATTTT. It encodes CASSLDLTLSTDTQYF.

CDR3 DNA: TGTGCCAGCAGTTACTCTCCACCGGGACAGGGGGCGCTTAGGGCCAACGTCCTGACTTTC. It specifies CASSYSPPGQGALRANVLTF. The chain carries TRBV6-5 and TRBJ2-6; 12 bases line up with TRBD1. CDR3 length: 20 amino acids. Germline V lookup: CDR1 MNHEY, CDR2 SVGAGI. The V and J ends lost 0 bases and 5 bases, in that order; junction bases with no gene match: 11.

This clonotype was seen more than once but under ten times. This chain uses TRBV20-1 with TRBJ2-3; 7 bases line up with TRBD2. The CDR3 covers 16 residues. Germline assignment: CDR1 DFQATT and CDR2 SNEGSKA (reference sequence). CDR3 nucleotides: TGCAGCCGGACCGAATATCTAGCGGACCTCACAGATACGCAGTATTTT. Amino acids: CSRTEYLADLTDTQYF.

This clonotype has a handful of counts. J is TRBJ2-1 and V is TRBV29-1, with a tentative D call TRBD2 (6 bases). V was pared by 1 base and J by 3 bases, with 10 bases between. This CDR3 spans 14 amino acids. The V gene's germline CDR1 is SQVTM and CDR2 ANQGSEA. In nucleotides, the CDR3 is TGCAGCGTTGAAGTGGGGACTTTCTACAATGAGCAGTTCTTC. It is translated as CSVEVGTFYNEQFF.

The J gene is TRBJ2-1, the V gene TRBV19; D is perhaps TRBD2 (6 bases). The CDR3 runs to 13 residues. The V gene's germline CDR1 is LNHDA and CDR2 SQIVND (reference sequence). Trimming removed 3 bases from V and 5 bases from J, with 8 bases in between. CDR3 nucleotides: TGTGCCAGTAGTATGGGACTCAACAATGAGCAGTTCTTC. Translation: CASSMGLNNEQFF.

This clonotype was counted between two and nine times. This chain connects TRBV28 to TRBJ2-3, with D perhaps matching TRBD1 (5 bases). The CDR3 is made up of 15 amino acids. V dropped 2 bases and J dropped 1 base, with 10 bases sitting between them. CDR1 and CDR2 from the germline V gene are MDHEN and SYDVKM. CDR3 sequence (DNA): TGTGCCAGCAGTTTAGTTTCCAGGGGCACAGATACGCAGTATTTT. This translates into CASSLVSRGTDTQYF.

The chain joins TRBV28 to TRBJ2-2, with D perhaps matching TRBD1 or TRBD2 (7 bases each). V shed 4 bases and J shed 3 bases, with 24 bases lying between them. The CDR3 is 19 amino acids. Germline V gene sequence: CDR1 MDHEN, CDR2 SYDVKM. The DNA of the CDR3 is TGTGCCAGCAGTTCCCAGGGGAGGGGGCACCAAATCTACACCGGGGAGCTGTTTTTT. Translation gives CASSSQGRGHQIYTGELFF.